This T cell receptor (beta chain) is drawn from a study of blood T cell repertoires in COVID-19. The ends lost 5 bases at V and 6 bases at J; junction bases unmatched: 9. Germline lookup yields CDR1 SGHTA and CDR2 FQGNSA. This CDR3 spans 15 amino acids. This clone was recorded a few times. The method was immunoSEQ multiplex PCR; TCRdb's version includes in-frame clones alone and lacks a portion of them. The sample records some 200,000 clones, 60% to 85% being singletons. V usage is TRBV7-2 and J usage is TRBJ2-3; 9 nucleotides match TRBD2. The clonotype was recovered from an older woman with acute or convalescent COVID-19. The specimen sequenced was peripheral blood. The CDR3 region has the DNA TGTGCCAGCAGCCACTCCGCGGGGGGGTCCGATACGCAGTATTTT. Translated: CASSHSAGGSDTQYF.